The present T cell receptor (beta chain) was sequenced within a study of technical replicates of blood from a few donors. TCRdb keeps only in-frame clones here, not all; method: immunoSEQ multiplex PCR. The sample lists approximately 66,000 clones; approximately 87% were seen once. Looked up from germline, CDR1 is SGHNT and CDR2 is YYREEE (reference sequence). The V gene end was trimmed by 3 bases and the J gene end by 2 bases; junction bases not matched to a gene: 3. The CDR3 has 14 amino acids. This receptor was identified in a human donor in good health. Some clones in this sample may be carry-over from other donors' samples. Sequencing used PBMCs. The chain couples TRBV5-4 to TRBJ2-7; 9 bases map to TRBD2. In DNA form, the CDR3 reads TGTGCCAGCAGCTCCCAGCGGGGGGCCTACGAGCAGTACTTC. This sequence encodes CASSSQRGAYEQYF.